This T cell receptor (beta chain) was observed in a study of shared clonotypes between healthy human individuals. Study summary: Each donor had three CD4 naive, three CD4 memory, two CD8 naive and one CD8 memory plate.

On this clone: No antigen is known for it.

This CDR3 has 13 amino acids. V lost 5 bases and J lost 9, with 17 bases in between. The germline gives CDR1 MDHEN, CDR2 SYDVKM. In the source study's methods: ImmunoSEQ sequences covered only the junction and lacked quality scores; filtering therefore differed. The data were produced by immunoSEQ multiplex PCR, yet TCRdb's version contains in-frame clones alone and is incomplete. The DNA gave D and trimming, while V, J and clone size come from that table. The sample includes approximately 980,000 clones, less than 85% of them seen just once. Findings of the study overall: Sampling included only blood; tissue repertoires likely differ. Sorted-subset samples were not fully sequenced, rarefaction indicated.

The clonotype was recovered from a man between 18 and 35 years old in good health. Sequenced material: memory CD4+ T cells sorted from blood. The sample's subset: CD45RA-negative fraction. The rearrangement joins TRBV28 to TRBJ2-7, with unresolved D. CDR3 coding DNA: TGTGCCAGCAGTCCCGTACGTCCCGCGACGCAGTACTTC. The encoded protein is CASSPVRPATQYF.